The 5 T cell receptor beta chains below all came from one sample that was sequenced in a study of beta chain features in type 1 diabetes. cDNA synthesis used the whole RNA isolate, giving expressed TCRB sequences. Only in-frame clones appear in the TCRdb table, and some are missing; sequencing was by immunoSEQ multiplex PCR. The sample includes 200,000 to 250,000 clones, over 7.5% of them seen just once. Sequencing used naive CD4+ T cells from blood. These receptors all stem from a woman aged 18-29 years in good health.

This clone has more than one count but fewer than ten. The chain couples TRBV29-1 to TRBJ1-1; TRBD1 matches 10 bases. Germline lookup yields CDR1 SQVTM and CDR2 ANQGSEA. Trimming cost V 3 bases and J 5 bases; bases outside gene matches: 6. This CDR3 comprises 14 residues. CDR3 sequence: CSVDLGQGLTEAFF. In nucleotides, the CDR3 is TGCAGCGTTGACCTGGGACAGGGGTTAACTGAAGCTTTCTTT.

The table lists this clone with a few counts. This chain uses TRBV5-1 with TRBJ2-2; D unclear. Between the trimmed V and J ends, which lost 0 bases and 1 base, there was a span of 7 bases. The CDR3 covers 15 residues. Germline V gene lookup returns CDR1 SGHRS and CDR2 YFSETQ. This CDR3 is CASSLVPRNTGELFF. In DNA, the CDR3 is TGCGCCAGCAGCTTGGTCCCCAGGAACACCGGGGAGCTGTTTTTT.

This clone was seen more than once but under ten times. The V call is TRBV6-6, the J call TRBJ2-1; TRBD2 is a possible D gene (6 bases). The germline gives CDR1 MNHNY, CDR2 SVGAGI (reference sequence). V was trimmed by 2 bases and J by 4 bases, leaving 12 bases between them. The CDR3 consists of 15 residues. The CDR3, as DNA: TGTGCCAGCAGTTACGTGCCGGAGGGATACAATGAGCAGTTCTTC. It translates to CASSYVPEGYNEQFF.

This clone turned up a few times. The rearrangement joins TRBV18 to TRBJ2-3; D might be TRBD1 (6 bases). The CDR3 covers 16 residues. Looked up from germline, CDR1 is KGHSH and CDR2 is LQKENI. V was clipped by 4 bases and J by 3 bases, with 17 bases between them. CDR3 sequence reads: CASSRTGQPSTDTQYF. CDR3 coding DNA: TGTGCCAGCTCACGCACAGGGCAGCCTTCGACAGATACGCAGTATTTT. The full variable domain, completed using reference TRBV18 and TRBJ2-3, is NAGVMQNPRHLVRRRGQEARLRCSPMKGHSHVYWYRQLPEEGLKFMVYLQKENIIDESGMPKERFSAEFPKEGPSILRIQQVVRGDSAAYFCASSRTGQPSTDTQYFGPGTRLTVL.

This clone was found a few times. The V call is TRBV7-8, the J call TRBJ2-7, with D possibly matching TRBD2 (5 bases). V shed 1 base and J shed 6 bases, with 16 bases lying between them. Germline V gene data show CDR1 as SGHVS and CDR2 as FQNEAQ. This CDR3 is built from 15 residues. The DNA for the CDR3 is TGTGCCAGCAGCTTAGAGCGGACTCAGGCTTCCGAGCAGTACTTC. This translates into CASSLERTQASEQYF.